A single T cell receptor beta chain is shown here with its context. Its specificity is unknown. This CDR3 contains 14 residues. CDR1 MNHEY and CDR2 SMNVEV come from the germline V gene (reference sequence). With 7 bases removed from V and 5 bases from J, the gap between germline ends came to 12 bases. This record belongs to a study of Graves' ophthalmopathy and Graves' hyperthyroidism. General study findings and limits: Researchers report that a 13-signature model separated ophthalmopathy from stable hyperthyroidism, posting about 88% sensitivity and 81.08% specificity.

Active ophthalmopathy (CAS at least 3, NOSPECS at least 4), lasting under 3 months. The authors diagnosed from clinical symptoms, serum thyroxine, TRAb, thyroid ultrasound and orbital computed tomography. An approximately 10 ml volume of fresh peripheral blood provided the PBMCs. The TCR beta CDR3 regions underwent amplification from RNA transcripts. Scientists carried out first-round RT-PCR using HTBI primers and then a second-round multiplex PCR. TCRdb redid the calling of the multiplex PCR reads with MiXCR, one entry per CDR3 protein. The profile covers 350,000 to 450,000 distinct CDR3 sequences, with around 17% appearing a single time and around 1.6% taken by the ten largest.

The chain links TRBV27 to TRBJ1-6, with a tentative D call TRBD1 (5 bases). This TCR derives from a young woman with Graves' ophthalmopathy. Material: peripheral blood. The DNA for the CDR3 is TGTGCCAGCATGGGACGGGGGAATAATTCACCCCTCCACTTT. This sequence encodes CASMGRGNNSPLHF.